The clone carrying this T cell receptor (beta chain) has ten or more counts. The antigen is not known. V was pared by 7 bases and J by 1 base, with 10 bases between. Germline V lookup: CDR1 MNHNY, CDR2 SVGAGI (reference sequence). This CDR3 region has 13 residues. A single record per CDR3 protein comes from TCRdb applying MiXCR to the 5' RACE reads. Of about 690,000 distinct CDR3 sequences detected, around 5.7% appear once; the ten largest clones hold roughly 1.6%. This specimen belongs to a study of identical twins. Study results and caveats: Insertion counts were lower in abundant cord blood beta clonotypes, a trend that memory repertoires did not show. Among monozygotic twins, out-of-frame TCR alpha sharing exceeded what models predicted.

Sample: naive T cells sorted from blood. The receptor's source is a man aged 18 to 29 in good health. This sequence joins TRBV6-6 and TRBJ1-1; D unclear. DNA for the CDR3: TGTGCCAGCATCCGGTCGGAGAACACTGAAGCTTTCTTT. This codes for CASIRSENTEAFF.